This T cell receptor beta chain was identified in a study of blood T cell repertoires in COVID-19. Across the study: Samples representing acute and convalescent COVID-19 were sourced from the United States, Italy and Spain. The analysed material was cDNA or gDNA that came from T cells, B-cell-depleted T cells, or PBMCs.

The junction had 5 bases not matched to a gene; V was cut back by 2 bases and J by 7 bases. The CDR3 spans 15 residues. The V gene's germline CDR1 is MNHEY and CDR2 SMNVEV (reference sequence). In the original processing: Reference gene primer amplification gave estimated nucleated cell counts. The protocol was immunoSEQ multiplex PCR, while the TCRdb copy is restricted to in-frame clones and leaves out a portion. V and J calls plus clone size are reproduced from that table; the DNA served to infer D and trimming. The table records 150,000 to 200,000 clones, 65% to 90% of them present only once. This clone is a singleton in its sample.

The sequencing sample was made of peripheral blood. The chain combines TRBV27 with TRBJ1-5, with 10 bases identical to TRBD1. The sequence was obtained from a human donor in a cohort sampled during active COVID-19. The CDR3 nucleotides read TGTGCCAGCAGTTTAACGGGACAGGGGCGCCAGCCCCAGCATTTT. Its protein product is CASSLTGQGRQPQHF.